This entry lists 11 T cell receptor beta chains sequenced from one sample in a study of T cell changes during pregnancy in multiple sclerosis. Produced via immunoSEQ multiplex PCR; TCRdb's table is partial and in-frame only. The data contain about 92,000 clones, around 92% of them singletons. Sequences were derived from peripheral blood, sampled in the first trimester of pregnancy. These receptors were obtained from a female donor with multiple sclerosis, enrolled in a pregnancy study.

V is TRBV4-1 and J is TRBJ2-1, with 7 bases identical to TRBD2. This CDR3 region has 15 residues. The germline CDR1 and CDR2 sequences are MGHRA and YSYEKL. The J segment lost 12 bases and the V segment lost 0 bases, leaving 11 bases of the junction unmatched. The DNA of the CDR3 is TGCGCCAGCAGCCAAGATATCGCTAGCGGAATTGGGCAGTTCTTC. Protein sequence: CASSQDIASGIGQFF.

CDR3 sequence: CASSYGAGGPTDTQYF. The CDR3 DNA reads as TGTGCCAGCAGTTACGGGGCAGGGGGCCCCACAGATACGCAGTATTTT. The V and J genes are TRBV6-5 and TRBJ2-3, with 8 positions matching TRBD1. The junction had 6 bases not matched to a gene; V was cut back by 2 bases and J by 2 bases. Per germline, CDR1 MNHEY and CDR2 SVGAGI. The CDR3 totals 16 residues.

The chain links TRBV5-1 to TRBJ2-3; possible D gene TRBD1, 5 bases. The CDR3 is 13 amino acids. The V gene lost 0 bases and the J gene lost 5 bases, with 7 bases spanning the gap. Germline CDR1 SGHRS, CDR2 YFSETQ. DNA for the CDR3: TGCGCCAGCAGCTTGGAGGGGATAGATACGCAGTATTTT. Translated: CASSLEGIDTQYF.

The CDR3 is CASSSTGTETRDEQFF. The CDR3 DNA sequence: TGTGCCAGCAGTTCCACCGGGACAGAGACACGGGATGAGCAGTTCTTC. The genes are TRBV28 and TRBJ2-1; 7 bases align to TRBD1. The CDR3 is made up of 16 amino acids. V trimming: 4 bases; J trimming: 8 bases; junction bases outside the gene matches: 14. Germline assignment: CDR1 MDHEN and CDR2 SYDVKM.

This chain links TRBV5-1 with TRBJ2-3, with 12 bases that match TRBD2. The CDR3 sequence is 14 residues long. Germline CDR1 and CDR2: SGHRS and YFSETQ. V dropped 4 bases and J dropped 6; count of bases not matched to a gene: 3. The CDR3 nucleotides are TGCGCCAGCAGCACCACTAGCGGGAGGGATACGCAGTATTTT. This encodes CASSTTSGRDTQYF. The whole variable domain, remainder taken from reference TRBV5-1 and TRBJ2-3, is KAGVTQTPRYLIKTRGQQVTLSCSPISGHRSVSWYQQTPGQGLQFLFEYFSETQRNKGNFPGRFSGRQFSNSRSEMNVSTLELGDSALYLCASSTTSGRDTQYFGPGTRLTVL.

The V and J genes are TRBV4-1 and TRBJ2-5, with D maybe TRBD2 (6 bases). Trimming took off 1 base at V and 3 bases at J, with 15 bases between the two ends. The CDR3 is made up of 16 amino acids. Germline CDR1 is MGHRA and CDR2 is YSYEKL. The CDR3 sequence: CASSQAAGSGKETQYF. The CDR3, as DNA: TGCGCCAGCAGCCAAGCCGCGGGTAGCGGAAAAGAGACCCAGTACTTC.

The rearrangement joins TRBV9 to TRBJ2-1; D might be TRBD1 (5 bases). This CDR3 spans 13 amino acids. Germline V lookup: CDR1 SGDLS, CDR2 YYNGEE. With 1 base removed from V and 5 bases from J, the gap between germline ends came to 7 bases. The CDR3, as DNA: TGTGCCAGCAGCGTACAAGGGGACAATGAGCAGTTCTTC. It is translated as CASSVQGDNEQFF.

The J gene is TRBJ2-2, the V gene TRBV9; D not certain. CDR1 SGDLS and CDR2 YYNGEE come from the germline V gene. This CDR3 is built from 14 residues. Trimming removed 0 bases from V and 4 bases from J, with 7 bases in between. The chain's CDR3 is CASSVVAGTGELFF. The CDR3 DNA is TGTGCCAGCAGCGTAGTCGCAGGCACCGGGGAGCTGTTTTTT.

The chain joins TRBV6-1 to TRBJ2-7; D may be TRBD2 (5 bases). This CDR3 comprises 14 residues. Germline lookup yields CDR1 MNHNS and CDR2 SASEGT. V gave up 5 bases and J gave up 4 bases, with 15 bases separating them. The CDR3 DNA follows: TGTGCCAGCAGTTCACTAGTAGGGCCTTACGAGCAGTACTTC. Translated, it gives CASSSLVGPYEQYF.

V gene TRBV5-1 combines with J gene TRBJ1-2; TRBD1 is a possible D gene (5 bases). The CDR3 totals 13 residues. Per the germline V gene, CDR1 is SGHRS and CDR2 is YFSETQ. Trimming removed 4 bases at V and 2 bases at J, with 9 bases between. The CDR3 sequence: CASSADINYGYTF. CDR3 bases: TGCGCCAGCAGCGCGGACATAAACTATGGCTACACCTTC.

V gene TRBV7-3 combines with J gene TRBJ2-2, with TRBD2 matching 13 bases. The germline gives CDR1 SGHTA, CDR2 FQGTGA. CDR3 length: 14 amino acids. Trimming removed 5 bases from V and 9 bases from J; junction bases left unmatched: 3. CDR3 protein: CASSGTSGMRELFF. For the CDR3, the DNA is TGTGCCAGCAGCGGGACTAGCGGGATGCGGGAGCTGTTTTTT.